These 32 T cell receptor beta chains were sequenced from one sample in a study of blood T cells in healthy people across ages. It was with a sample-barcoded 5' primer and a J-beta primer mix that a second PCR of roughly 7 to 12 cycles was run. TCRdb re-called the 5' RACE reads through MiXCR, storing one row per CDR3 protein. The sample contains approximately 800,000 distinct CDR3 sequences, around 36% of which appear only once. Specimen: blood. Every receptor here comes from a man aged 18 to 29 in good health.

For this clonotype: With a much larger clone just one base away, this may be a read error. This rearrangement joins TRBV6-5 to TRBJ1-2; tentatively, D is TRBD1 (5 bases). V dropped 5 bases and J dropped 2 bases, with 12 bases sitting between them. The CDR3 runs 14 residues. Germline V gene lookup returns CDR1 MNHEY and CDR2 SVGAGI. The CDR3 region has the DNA TGTGCCAGCAGTGGGGACGGGGGAAACTATGGCTACACCTTC. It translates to CASSGDGGNYGYTF.

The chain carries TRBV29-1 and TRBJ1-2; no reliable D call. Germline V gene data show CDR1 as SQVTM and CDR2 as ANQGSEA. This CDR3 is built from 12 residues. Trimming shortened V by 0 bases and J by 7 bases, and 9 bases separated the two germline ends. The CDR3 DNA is TGCAGCGTTGAAGATTTGGATGGTGGCTACACCTTC. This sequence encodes CSVEDLDGGYTF.

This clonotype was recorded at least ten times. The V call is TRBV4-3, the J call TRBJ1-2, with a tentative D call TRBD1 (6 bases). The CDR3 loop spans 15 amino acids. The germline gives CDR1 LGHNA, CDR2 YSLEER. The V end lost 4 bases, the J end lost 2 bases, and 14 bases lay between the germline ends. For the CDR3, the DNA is TGCGCCAGCAGCCCAGGAGACAGGCGCAACTATGGCTACACCTTC. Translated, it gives CASSPGDRRNYGYTF.

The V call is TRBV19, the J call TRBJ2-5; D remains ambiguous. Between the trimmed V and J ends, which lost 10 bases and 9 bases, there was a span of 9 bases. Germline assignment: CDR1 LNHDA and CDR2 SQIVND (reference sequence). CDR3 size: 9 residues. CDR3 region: CAITRAQYF. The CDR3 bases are TGTGCCATTACGAGAGCCCAGTACTTC.

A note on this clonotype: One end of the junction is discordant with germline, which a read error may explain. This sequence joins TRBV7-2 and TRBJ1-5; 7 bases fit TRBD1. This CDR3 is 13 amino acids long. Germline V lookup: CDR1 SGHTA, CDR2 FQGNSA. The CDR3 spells CVSSLDRVQPQHF. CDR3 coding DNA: TGTGTCAGCAGCTTAGACAGGGTTCAGCCCCAGCATTTT.

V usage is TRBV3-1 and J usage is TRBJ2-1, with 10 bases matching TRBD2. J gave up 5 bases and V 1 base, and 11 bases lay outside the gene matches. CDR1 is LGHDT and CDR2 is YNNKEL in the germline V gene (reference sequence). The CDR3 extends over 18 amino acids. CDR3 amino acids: CASSQGLAGGGGNNEQFF. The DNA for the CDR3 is TGTGCCAGCAGCCAAGGACTAGCGGGCGGGGGGGGCAACAATGAGCAGTTCTTC.

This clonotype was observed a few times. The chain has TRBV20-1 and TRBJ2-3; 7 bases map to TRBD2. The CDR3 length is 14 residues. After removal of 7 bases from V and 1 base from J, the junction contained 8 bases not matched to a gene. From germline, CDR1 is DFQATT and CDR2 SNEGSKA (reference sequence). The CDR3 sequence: CSVPGGDGTDTQYF. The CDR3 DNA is TGCAGTGTACCGGGGGGAGATGGCACAGATACGCAGTATTTT.

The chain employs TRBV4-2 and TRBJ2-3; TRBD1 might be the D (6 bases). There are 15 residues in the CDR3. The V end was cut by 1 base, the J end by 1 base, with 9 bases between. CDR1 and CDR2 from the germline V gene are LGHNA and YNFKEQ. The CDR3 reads CASSQGDTGTDTQYF. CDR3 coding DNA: TGTGCCAGCAGCCAAGGGGACACGGGCACAGATACGCAGTATTTT.

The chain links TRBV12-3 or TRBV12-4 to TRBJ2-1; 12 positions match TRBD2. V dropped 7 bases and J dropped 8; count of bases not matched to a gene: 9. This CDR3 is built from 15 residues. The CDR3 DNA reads TGTGCCAGCACCCCACTAGCGGGGGGCCGCGATGAGCAGTTCTTC. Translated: CASTPLAGGRDEQFF.

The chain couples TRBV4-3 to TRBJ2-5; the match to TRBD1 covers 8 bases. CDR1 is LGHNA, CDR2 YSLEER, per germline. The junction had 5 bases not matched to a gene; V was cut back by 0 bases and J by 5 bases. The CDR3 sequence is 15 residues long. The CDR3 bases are TGCGCCAGCAGCCAAGATCAGACAGGGGATGAGACCCAGTACTTC. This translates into CASSQDQTGDETQYF.

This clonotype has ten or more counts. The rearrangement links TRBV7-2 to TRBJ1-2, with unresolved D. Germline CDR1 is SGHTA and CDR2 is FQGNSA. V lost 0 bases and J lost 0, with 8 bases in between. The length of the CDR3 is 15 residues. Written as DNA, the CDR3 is TGTGCCAGCAGCTTAGCCACAGCCTCTAACTATGGCTACACCTTC. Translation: CASSLATASNYGYTF. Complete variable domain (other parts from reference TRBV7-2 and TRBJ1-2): GAGVSQSPSNKVTEKGKDVELRCDPISGHTALYWYRQSLGQGLEFLIYFQGNSAPDKSGLPSDRFSAERTGGSVSTLTIQRTQQEDSAVYLCASSLATASNYGYTFGSGTRLTVV.

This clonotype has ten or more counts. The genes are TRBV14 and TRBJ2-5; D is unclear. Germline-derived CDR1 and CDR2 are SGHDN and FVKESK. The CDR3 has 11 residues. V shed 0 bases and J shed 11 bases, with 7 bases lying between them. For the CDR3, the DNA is TGTGCCAGCAGCCAAGAGGGGAAGCAGTACTTC. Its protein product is CASSQEGKQYF.

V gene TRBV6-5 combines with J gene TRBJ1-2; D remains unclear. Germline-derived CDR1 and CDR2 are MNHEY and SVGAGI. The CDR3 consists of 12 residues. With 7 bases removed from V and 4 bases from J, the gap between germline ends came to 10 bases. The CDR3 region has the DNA TGTGCCAGCACCCCAGACTTCTATGGCTACACCTTC. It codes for CASTPDFYGYTF.

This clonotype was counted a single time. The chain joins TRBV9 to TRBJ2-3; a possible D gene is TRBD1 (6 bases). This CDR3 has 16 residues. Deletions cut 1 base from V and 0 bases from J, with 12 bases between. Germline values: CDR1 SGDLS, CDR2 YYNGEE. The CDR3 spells CASSVTGTPSTDTQYF. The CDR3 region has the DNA TGTGCCAGCAGCGTAACCGGGACACCTAGCACAGATACGCAGTATTTT.

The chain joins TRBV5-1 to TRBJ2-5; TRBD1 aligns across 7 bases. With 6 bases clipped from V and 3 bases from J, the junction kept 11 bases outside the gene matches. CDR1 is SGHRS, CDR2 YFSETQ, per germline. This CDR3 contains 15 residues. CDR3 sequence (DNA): TGCGCCAGCACGACAGGGCTCGATACCAAAGAGACCCAGTACTTC. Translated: CASTTGLDTKETQYF. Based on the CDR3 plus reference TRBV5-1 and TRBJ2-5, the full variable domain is KAGVTQTPRYLIKTRGQQVTLSCSPISGHRSVSWYQQTPGQGLQFLFEYFSETQRNKGNFPGRFSGRQFSNSRSEMNVSTLELGDSALYLCASTTGLDTKETQYFGPGTRLLVL.

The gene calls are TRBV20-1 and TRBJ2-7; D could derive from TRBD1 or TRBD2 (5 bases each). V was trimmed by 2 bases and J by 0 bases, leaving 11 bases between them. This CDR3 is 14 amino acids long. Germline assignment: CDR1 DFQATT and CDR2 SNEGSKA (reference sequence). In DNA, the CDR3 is TGCAGTGCTAGATCCGGGACGGCCTCCTACGAGCAGTACTTC. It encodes CSARSGTASYEQYF.

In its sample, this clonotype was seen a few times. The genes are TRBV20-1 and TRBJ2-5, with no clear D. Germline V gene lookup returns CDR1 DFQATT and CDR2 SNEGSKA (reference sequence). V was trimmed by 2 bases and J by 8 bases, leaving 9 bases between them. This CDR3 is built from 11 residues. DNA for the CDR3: TGCAGTGCTAGACGCGGTGTAACCCAGTACTTC. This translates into CSARRGVTQYF.

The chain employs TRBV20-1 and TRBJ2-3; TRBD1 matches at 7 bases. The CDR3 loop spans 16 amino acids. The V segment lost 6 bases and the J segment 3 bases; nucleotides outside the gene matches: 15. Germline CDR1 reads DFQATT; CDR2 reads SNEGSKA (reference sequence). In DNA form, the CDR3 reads TGCAGTGCCGAGGGTGGGGACAGAGGCGGGACAGATACGCAGTATTTT. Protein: CSAEGGDRGGTDTQYF.

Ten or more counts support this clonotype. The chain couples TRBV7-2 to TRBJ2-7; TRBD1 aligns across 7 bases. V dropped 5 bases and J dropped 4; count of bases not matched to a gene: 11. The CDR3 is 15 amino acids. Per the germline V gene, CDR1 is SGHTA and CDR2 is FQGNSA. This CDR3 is CASSKGQPTYYEQYF. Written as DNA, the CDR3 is TGTGCCAGCAGCAAGGGACAGCCTACCTATTACGAGCAGTACTTC.

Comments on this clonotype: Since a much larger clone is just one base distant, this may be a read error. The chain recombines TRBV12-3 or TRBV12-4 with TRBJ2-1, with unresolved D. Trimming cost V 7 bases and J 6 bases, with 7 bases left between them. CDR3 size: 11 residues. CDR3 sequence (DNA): TGTGCCAGCAAATTCTGCAATGAGCAGTTCTTC. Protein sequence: CASKFCNEQFF.

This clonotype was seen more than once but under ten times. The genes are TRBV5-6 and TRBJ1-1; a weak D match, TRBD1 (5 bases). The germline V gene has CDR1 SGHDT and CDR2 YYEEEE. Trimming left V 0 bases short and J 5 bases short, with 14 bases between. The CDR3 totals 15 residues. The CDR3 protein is CASSLAPQRGTEAFF. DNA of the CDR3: TGTGCCAGCAGCTTGGCCCCTCAACGGGGGACTGAAGCTTTCTTT.

CDR3 DNA sequence: TGTGCCAGCAGTGAAGATCGGGGGGCTGAAGCTTTCTTT. Encoded protein: CASSEDRGAEAFF. The chain links TRBV6-1 to TRBJ1-1; TRBD1 might be the D (5 bases). CDR1 and CDR2 from the germline V gene are MNHNS and SASEGT. This CDR3 contains 13 residues. V gave up 1 base and J gave up 6 bases, with 9 bases separating them.

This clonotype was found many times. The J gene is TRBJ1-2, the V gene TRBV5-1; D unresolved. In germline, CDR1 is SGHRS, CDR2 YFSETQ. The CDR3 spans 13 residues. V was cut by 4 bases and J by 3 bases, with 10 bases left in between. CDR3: CASSPPTDYGYTF. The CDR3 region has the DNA TGCGCCAGCAGCCCACCCACGGACTATGGCTACACCTTC.

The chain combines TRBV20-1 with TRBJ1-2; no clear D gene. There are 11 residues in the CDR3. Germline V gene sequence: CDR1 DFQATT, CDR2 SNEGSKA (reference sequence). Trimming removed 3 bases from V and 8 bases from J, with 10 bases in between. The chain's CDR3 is CSASSRRGYTF. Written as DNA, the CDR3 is TGCAGTGCTAGCAGCCGGCGGGGCTACACCTTC.

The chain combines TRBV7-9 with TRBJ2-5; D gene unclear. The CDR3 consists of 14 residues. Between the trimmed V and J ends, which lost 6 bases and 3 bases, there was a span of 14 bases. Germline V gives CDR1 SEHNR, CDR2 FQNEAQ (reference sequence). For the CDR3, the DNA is TGTGCCAGCAGATTACGCCTAACAGAAGAGACCCAGTACTTC. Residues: CASRLRLTEETQYF.

CDR3 loop: CSVEWRGQETQYF. The CDR3, as DNA: TGCAGCGTTGAATGGCGGGGCCAAGAGACCCAGTACTTC. This chain uses TRBV29-1 with TRBJ2-5, with D possibly matching TRBD2 (6 bases). CDR3 length: 13 residues. V shed 2 bases and J shed 1 base, with 8 bases lying between them. Germline V gene lookup returns CDR1 SQVTM and CDR2 ANQGSEA.

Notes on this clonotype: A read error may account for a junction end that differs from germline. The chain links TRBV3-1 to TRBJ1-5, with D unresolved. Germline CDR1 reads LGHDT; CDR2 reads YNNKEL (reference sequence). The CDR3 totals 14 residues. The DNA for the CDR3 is TGTGCCAGCAGGCAAGCAGAGGTCCTTCAGCCCCAGCATTTT. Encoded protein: CASRQAEVLQPQHF.

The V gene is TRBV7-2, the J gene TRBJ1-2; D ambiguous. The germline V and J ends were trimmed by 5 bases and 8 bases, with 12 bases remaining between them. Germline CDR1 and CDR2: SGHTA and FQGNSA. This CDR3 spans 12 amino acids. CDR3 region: CASSPSVGGYTF. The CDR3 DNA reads TGTGCCAGCAGCCCGTCGGTCGGCGGCTACACCTTC. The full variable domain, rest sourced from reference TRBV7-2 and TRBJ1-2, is GAGVSQSPSNKVTEKGKDVELRCDPISGHTALYWYRQSLGQGLEFLIYFQGNSAPDKSGLPSDRFSAERTGGSVSTLTIQRTQQEDSAVYLCASSPSVGGYTFGSGTRLTVV.

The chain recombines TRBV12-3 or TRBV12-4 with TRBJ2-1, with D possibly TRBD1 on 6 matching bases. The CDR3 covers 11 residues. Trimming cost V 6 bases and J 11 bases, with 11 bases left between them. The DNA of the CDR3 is TGTGCCAGCAGCCAGGGACATAAGCAGTTCTTC. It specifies CASSQGHKQFF.

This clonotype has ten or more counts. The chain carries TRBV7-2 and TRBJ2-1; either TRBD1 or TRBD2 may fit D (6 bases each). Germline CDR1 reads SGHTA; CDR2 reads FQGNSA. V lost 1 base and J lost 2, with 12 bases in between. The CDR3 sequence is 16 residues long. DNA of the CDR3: TGTGCCAGCAGCTTAGGAGGGGGGTCCACCTACAATGAGCAGTTCTTC. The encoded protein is CASSLGGGSTYNEQFF. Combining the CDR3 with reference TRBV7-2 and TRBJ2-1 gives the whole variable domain GAGVSQSPSNKVTEKGKDVELRCDPISGHTALYWYRQSLGQGLEFLIYFQGNSAPDKSGLPSDRFSAERTGGSVSTLTIQRTQQEDSAVYLCASSLGGGSTYNEQFFGPGTRLTVL.

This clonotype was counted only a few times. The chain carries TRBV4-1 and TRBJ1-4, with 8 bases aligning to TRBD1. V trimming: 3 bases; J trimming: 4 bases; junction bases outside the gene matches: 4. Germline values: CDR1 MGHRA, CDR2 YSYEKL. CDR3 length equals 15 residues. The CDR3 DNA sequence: TGCGCCAGCAGCCACCGGACAGGGATTAATGAAAAACTGTTTTTT. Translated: CASSHRTGINEKLFF.

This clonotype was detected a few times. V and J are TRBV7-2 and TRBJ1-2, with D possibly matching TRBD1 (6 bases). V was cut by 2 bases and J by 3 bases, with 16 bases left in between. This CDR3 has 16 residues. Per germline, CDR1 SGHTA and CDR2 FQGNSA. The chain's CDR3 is CASSLSLDSLHYGYTF. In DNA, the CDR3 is TGTGCCAGCAGCTTATCGTTGGACAGCTTGCACTATGGCTACACCTTC.